The present entry profiles one T cell receptor (beta chain) with its context. What it binds is unknown. The data originate from a study of cytomegalovirus exposure and HLA in healthy donors. With 60 Vbeta and 13 Jbeta primers, the PCR was carried out. Assay: immunoSEQ multiplex PCR; the TCRdb copy retains only in-frame clones and omits some. Here the sample spans fewer than 250,000 clones, 60% to 85% being singletons. The germline CDR1 and CDR2 sequences are MGHRA and YSYEKL. The CDR3 extends over 15 amino acids. Trimming cost V 0 bases and J 0 bases, with 8 bases left between them. Study-wide results and limits: The classifier, whose performance was assessed in both the original and validation cohorts, reportedly diagnosed cytomegalovirus status with high specificity and sensitivity.

Sequencing was performed on PBMCs. The rearrangement joins TRBV4-1 to TRBJ1-2; the D is unclear. The receptor was isolated from a woman between 18 and 30 years old in good health and CMV-seronegative. CDR3 amino acids: CASSQDGTTNYGYTF. The DNA of the CDR3 is TGCGCCAGCAGCCAAGATGGCACTACTAACTATGGCTACACCTTC.